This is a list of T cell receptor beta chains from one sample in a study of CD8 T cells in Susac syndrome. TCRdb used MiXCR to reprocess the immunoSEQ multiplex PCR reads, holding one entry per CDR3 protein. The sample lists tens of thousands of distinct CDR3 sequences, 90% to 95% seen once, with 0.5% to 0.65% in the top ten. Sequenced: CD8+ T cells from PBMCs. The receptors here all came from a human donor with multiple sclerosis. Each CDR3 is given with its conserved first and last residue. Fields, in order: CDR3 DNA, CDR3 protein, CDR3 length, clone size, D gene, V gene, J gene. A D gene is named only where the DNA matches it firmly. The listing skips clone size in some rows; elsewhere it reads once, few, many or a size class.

CDR3nt: TGTGCCAGCAGTTGGGGCCGACTAGCTTCGAGCACAGATACGCAGTATTTT
CDR3aa: CASSWGRLASSTDTQYF
len: 17
abundance: .
d_gene: TRBD2
v_gene: TRBV27
j_gene: TRBJ2-3

CDR3nt: TGCAGTGCCCGGACAGGGTCTGGAGTGGATACGCAGTATTTT
CDR3aa: CSARTGSGVDTQYF
len: 14
abundance: .
d_gene: TRBD1
v_gene: TRBV20-1
j_gene: TRBJ2-3

CDR3nt: TGTGCCAGCAGCCTCCGCGCGTCAGGGGAGCAGTTCTTC
CDR3aa: CASSLRASGEQFF
len: 13
abundance: .
d_gene: .
v_gene: TRBV13
j_gene: TRBJ2-1

CDR3nt: TGCGCCAGCAGCCAACTTGCGGGACAGGGTTTCTACGAGCAGTACTTC
CDR3aa: CASSQLAGQGFYEQYF
len: 16
abundance: .
d_gene: TRBD1
v_gene: TRBV4-1
j_gene: TRBJ2-7

CDR3nt: TGTGCCAGCAGCACCCGTAGCTCCTACAATGAGCAGTTCTTC
CDR3aa: CASSTRSSYNEQFF
len: 14
abundance: .
d_gene: .
v_gene: TRBV9
j_gene: TRBJ2-1

CDR3nt: TGTGCCAGTAGTATAGGTCCCGCGGCTTACTCTGGAAACACCATATATTTT
CDR3aa: CASSIGPAAYSGNTIYF
len: 17
abundance: few
d_gene: .
v_gene: TRBV19
j_gene: TRBJ1-3

CDR3nt: TGTGCCAGCTCCCCCGGAACCCCTGTTGACACTGAAGCTTTCTTT
CDR3aa: CASSPGTPVDTEAFF
len: 15
abundance: .
d_gene: .
v_gene: TRBV18
j_gene: TRBJ1-1

CDR3nt: TGTGCCAGCAGCGAAGACTGGAGGGATTGGCGCACTGAAGCTTTCTTT
CDR3aa: CASSEDWRDWRTEAFF
len: 16
abundance: .
d_gene: .
v_gene: TRBV4-2
j_gene: TRBJ1-1

CDR3nt: TGTGCCAGCAGTTACTCAGGGACAGGGTCCGGGGAGCAGTACTTC
CDR3aa: CASSYSGTGSGEQYF
len: 15
abundance: once
d_gene: TRBD1
v_gene: TRBV6-5
j_gene: TRBJ2-7

CDR3nt: TGTGCCAGCAGCTTAGTGGGACCCGGGGAGCTGTTTTTT
CDR3aa: CASSLVGPGELFF
len: 13
abundance: .
d_gene: .
v_gene: TRBV7-9
j_gene: TRBJ2-2

CDR3nt: TGTGCCAGTAGTCTGACAAACATGAACACTGAAGCTTTCTTT
CDR3aa: CASSLTNMNTEAFF
len: 14
abundance: .
d_gene: .
v_gene: TRBV19
j_gene: TRBJ1-1

CDR3nt: TGTGCCAGCAGCGTTAGGGGTGGGCAGTCTAACACTGAAGCTTTCTTT
CDR3aa: CASSVRGGQSNTEAFF
len: 16
abundance: .
d_gene: .
v_gene: TRBV7-9
j_gene: TRBJ1-1

CDR3nt: TGTGCCAGCAGCTCGGGACAGGGAGGCACTCATGAGCAGTTCTTC
CDR3aa: CASSSGQGGTHEQFF
len: 15
abundance: .
d_gene: TRBD1
v_gene: TRBV7-8
j_gene: TRBJ2-1

CDR3nt: TGCGCCAGCAGAGGACTAGCGGGAGTCCCCAGCTCCTACGAGCAGTACTTC
CDR3aa: CASRGLAGVPSSYEQYF
len: 17
abundance: .
d_gene: TRBD2
v_gene: TRBV10-2
j_gene: TRBJ2-7

CDR3nt: TGTGCCAGCGCCCTAGACGGTGGGGGGAACACTGAAGCTTTCTTT
CDR3aa: CASALDGGGNTEAFF
len: 15
abundance: .
d_gene: .
v_gene: TRBV6-4
j_gene: TRBJ1-1

CDR3nt: TGTGCCACCGCCGGACTAGCGGAAATGAACACCGGGGAGCTGTTTTTT
CDR3aa: CATAGLAEMNTGELFF
len: 16
abundance: .
d_gene: TRBD2
v_gene: TRBV6-1
j_gene: TRBJ2-2

CDR3nt: TGTGCCTGGAGCTCCCCGGCAGGGGCCTCCGGGGAGCTGTTTTTT
CDR3aa: CAWSSPAGASGELFF
len: 15
abundance: .
d_gene: .
v_gene: TRBV30
j_gene: TRBJ2-2

CDR3nt: TGTGCCAGCAGTTTCCCGACGAACACTGAAGCTTTCTTT
CDR3aa: CASSFPTNTEAFF
len: 13
abundance: .
d_gene: .
v_gene: TRBV28
j_gene: TRBJ1-1

CDR3nt: TGTGCCAGCAGCCCGAATCACAACGAGCAGTACTTC
CDR3aa: CASSPNHNEQYF
len: 12
abundance: .
d_gene: .
v_gene: TRBV11-2
j_gene: TRBJ2-7

CDR3nt: TGTGCCAGCAGCTTGGGTTCGGCTCCGGCCTTCTTT
CDR3aa: CASSLGSAPAFF
len: 12
abundance: once
d_gene: .
v_gene: TRBV5-6
j_gene: TRBJ1-1

CDR3nt: TGTGCCAGCGGTGGGGGAAACACCATATATTTT
CDR3aa: CASGGGNTIYF
len: 11
abundance: .
d_gene: .
v_gene: TRBV28
j_gene: TRBJ1-3

CDR3nt: TGTGCCAGCAGTACCACCACAGGGTCCTCCTACGAGCAGTACTTC
CDR3aa: CASSTTTGSSYEQYF
len: 15
abundance: .
d_gene: .
v_gene: TRBV27
j_gene: TRBJ2-7

CDR3nt: TGTGCCAGCGGGGTAGGTAGCAATCAGCCCCAGCATTTT
CDR3aa: CASGVGSNQPQHF
len: 13
abundance: .
d_gene: .
v_gene: TRBV6-5
j_gene: TRBJ1-5

CDR3nt: TGTGCCAGCAGCTTAGGGGTACAGGGGGTAACTGAAGCTTTCTTT
CDR3aa: CASSLGVQGVTEAFF
len: 15
abundance: .
d_gene: TRBD1
v_gene: TRBV7-6
j_gene: TRBJ1-1

CDR3nt: TGTGCCAGCAGTTTAAAGGCCTCCATAGCCCCAGATACGCAGTATTTT
CDR3aa: CASSLKASIAPDTQYF
len: 16
abundance: once
d_gene: .
v_gene: TRBV12-3/TRBV12-4
j_gene: TRBJ2-3

CDR3nt: TGTGCCAGCAGTCCGGGACGGGCCGCATCTTCCTATAATTCACCCCTCCACTTT
CDR3aa: CASSPGRAASSYNSPLHF
len: 18
abundance: .
d_gene: .
v_gene: TRBV5-6
j_gene: TRBJ1-6

CDR3nt: TGTGCCACCAGTGATTCGGTCCTAGCGAAGAGCTCCTACAATGAGCAGTTCTTC
CDR3aa: CATSDSVLAKSSYNEQFF
len: 18
abundance: once
d_gene: .
v_gene: TRBV24-1
j_gene: TRBJ2-1

CDR3nt: TGTGCCAGCAGTTTTGGCGGGGAGACCCAGTACTTC
CDR3aa: CASSFGGETQYF
len: 12
abundance: few
d_gene: .
v_gene: TRBV7-6
j_gene: TRBJ2-5